The present entry profiles one TCR beta chain with its context. Its cognate antigen is unknown. The RNA, about 0.45 to 1 ug, was put through reverse transcription using random hexamers. The method of amplification for TCR beta CDR3 was immunoSEQ multiplex PCR, covering 54 Vbeta and 13 Jbeta. MiXCR, applied by TCRdb to the immunoSEQ multiplex PCR reads, yields one record per CDR3 protein. The sample lists about 300,000 distinct CDR3 sequences, approximately 85% occurring once. This entry is derived from a study of CD8 T cells in Susac syndrome. Study outcomes and limitations: The number of individuals included in the study's TCR sequencing and HLA analysis was acknowledged as relatively small.

Between the trimmed V and J ends, which lost 7 bases and 0 bases, there was a span of 9 bases. CDR3 size: 13 residues. Germline assignment: CDR1 MNHEY and CDR2 SVGEGT. The CD8+ and CD4+ T cells were negatively isolated, with the TEMRA cells enriched by FACS. This receptor was obtained from a human donor with multiple sclerosis. The sample comprised CD8+ T cells from PBMCs. The chain joins TRBV6-2 or TRBV6-3 to TRBJ1-1, with a weak D call TRBD1 (5 bases). The CDR3 DNA is TGTGCCAGCAAGGACACGATGAACACTGAAGCTTTCTTT. Residues: CASKDTMNTEAFF.